The rows below give T cell receptor beta chains drawn from one sample of a study of T cell changes during pregnancy in multiple sclerosis. Using immunoSEQ multiplex PCR, the repertoire was profiled, and TCRdb retains in-frame clones only, with some absent. This sample has about 79,000 clones, with over 85% found just once. Source: peripheral blood, taken in the second trimester of pregnancy. The receptors stem from a female donor in good health, enrolled as a control in a pregnancy study. The CDR3 runs from the conserved cysteine through the conserved F or W. D genes are given only for firm matches. Only some rows state a clone size, as once, few, many or a class for expanded clones.

d_gene,v_gene,j_gene,abundance,CDR3aa,CDR3nt
.,TRBV9,TRBJ2-5,.,CASSVAGVAETQYF,TGTGCCAGCAGCGTAGCAGGGGTGGCAGAGACCCAGTACTTC
.,TRBV7-9,TRBJ1-2,.,CASSSTANYGYTF,TGTGCCAGCAGCTCAACAGCTAACTATGGCTACACCTTC
.,TRBV7-3,TRBJ2-6,.,CASSPGRTRLNSGANVLTF,TGTGCCAGCAGCCCTGGACGGACACGGCTAAACTCTGGGGCCAACGTCCTGACTTTC
TRBD1,TRBV7-3,TRBJ2-4,.,CASSQKGALDIQYF,TGTGCCAGCAGCCAAAAGGGGGCGCTTGACATTCAGTACTTC
TRBD2,TRBV5-1,TRBJ2-2,.,CASSQAGGPNTGELFF,TGCGCCAGCAGCCAGGCGGGGGGGCCGAACACCGGGGAGCTGTTTTTT
.,TRBV11-2,TRBJ2-7,.,CASSLAGTYEQYF,TGTGCCAGCAGCTTAGCAGGAACCTACGAGCAGTACTTC
.,TRBV27,TRBJ1-2,.,CASRTGTSNYGYTF,TGTGCCAGCAGAACAGGGACCTCTAACTATGGCTACACCTTC
.,TRBV27,TRBJ2-2,.,CASSLEYRGVTGELFF,TGTGCCAGCAGTTTGGAATATAGGGGTGTCACCGGGGAGCTGTTTTTT
.,TRBV27,TRBJ2-2,.,CAISVWGPVNTGELFF,TGTGCCATCTCCGTCTGGGGCCCTGTTAACACCGGGGAGCTGTTTTTT
.,TRBV15,TRBJ2-7,once,CATRKRGRGYEQYF,TGTGCCACCCGAAAAAGGGGGAGAGGATACGAGCAGTACTTC
TRBD2,TRBV7-3,TRBJ2-2,.,CASSTRSGGYTGELFF,TGTGCCAGCAGCACTCGTAGCGGGGGGTACACCGGGGAGCTGTTTTTT
.,TRBV19,TRBJ1-6,.,CASSSGVLSLFEYNSPLHF,TGTGCCAGTAGTAGTGGTGTCCTCTCGCTATTCGAATATAATTCACCCCTCCACTTT
TRBD1,TRBV11-2,TRBJ1-1,.,CASSLWTGNTEAFF,TGTGCCAGCAGCCTCTGGACAGGGAACACTGAAGCTTTCTTT
.,TRBV5-1,TRBJ1-2,.,CASSLGAGYGYTF,TGCGCCAGCAGCTTGGGGGCGGGCTATGGCTACACCTTC
TRBD1,TRBV9,TRBJ1-1,once,CASSPRDRAGTEAFF,TGTGCCAGCAGCCCGCGGGACAGGGCAGGGACTGAAGCTTTCTTT
TRBD2,TRBV7-2,TRBJ2-5,.,CASNGLGRATQYF,TGTGCCAGCAACGGACTAGGGAGGGCGACCCAGTACTTC
TRBD2,TRBV6-5,TRBJ2-7,.,CASRITSGGGYEQYF,TGTGCCAGCAGAATCACTAGCGGGGGAGGGTACGAGCAGTACTTC
TRBD1,TRBV7-2,TRBJ2-7,.,CASSTRDSSYEQYF,TGTGCCAGCAGCACTCGGGACAGCTCCTACGAGCAGTACTTC
.,TRBV27,TRBJ1-1,.,CASSLSHLGAQNTEAFF,TGTGCCAGCAGTTTATCCCATTTGGGGGCTCAGAACACTGAAGCTTTCTTT
.,TRBV13,TRBJ2-7,.,CASSLKEEIYEQYF,TGTGCCAGCAGCTTAAAGGAGGAGATCTACGAGCAGTACTTC
.,TRBV27,TRBJ2-7,.,CASSPRQVNSEQYF,TGTGCCAGCAGTCCCCGACAGGTTAATAGCGAGCAGTACTTC
TRBD1,TRBV5-1,TRBJ1-6,.,CASSLGDREAYNSPLHF,TGCGCCAGCAGCTTGGGTGACAGGGAGGCCTATAATTCACCCCTCCACTTT
.,TRBV10-3,TRBJ1-2,.,CAITQGTPYGYTF,TGTGCCATTACACAGGGAACCCCATATGGCTACACCTTC
.,TRBV14,TRBJ1-4,.,CASSPGFSEPPEKLFF,TGTGCCAGCAGTCCGGGTTTTTCAGAACCTCCTGAAAAACTGTTTTTT
TRBD2,TRBV29-1,TRBJ2-3,.,CSVVISGGARGTQYF,TGCAGCGTTGTGATTAGCGGGGGGGCCAGGGGTACGCAGTATTTT
TRBD1,TRBV13,TRBJ1-1,once,CASSPASTGKAEAFF,TGTGCCAGCAGCCCCGCTTCGACAGGGAAAGCTGAAGCTTTCTTT
TRBD1,TRBV2,TRBJ1-6,.,CASSRGNSPLHF,TGTGCCAGCAGCAGGGGGAATTCACCCCTCCACTTT
.,TRBV6-1,TRBJ1-1,.,CASSGDWNTEAFF,TGTGCCAGCAGTGGGGACTGGAACACTGAAGCTTTCTTT
.,TRBV7-9,TRBJ2-5,.,CASSLNSAAETQYF,TGTGCCAGCAGCTTAAATTCGGCGGCGGAGACCCAGTACTTC
.,TRBV30,TRBJ1-1,few,CAWRRGGTNTEAFF,TGTGCCTGGAGAAGGGGGGGCACTAACACTGAAGCTTTCTTT
.,TRBV30,TRBJ2-1,.,CAWGLGLQDHEQFF,TGTGCCTGGGGCCTGGGACTCCAAGACCATGAGCAGTTCTTC
.,TRBV5-8,TRBJ2-2,.,CASSLGSTGELFF,TGTGCCAGCAGCTTGGGGAGCACCGGGGAGCTGTTTTTT
TRBD1,TRBV7-2,TRBJ1-2,.,CASSPDRGLRGYGYTF,TGTGCCAGCAGCCCTGACAGGGGGCTCAGAGGGTATGGCTACACCTTC
TRBD1,TRBV4-2,TRBJ2-5,.,CASSQPTGVETQYF,TGTGCCAGCAGCCAGCCCACAGGGGTGGAGACCCAGTACTTC
.,TRBV6-5,TRBJ1-5,once,CASSQGFSNQPQHF,TGTGCCAGCAGTCAGGGGTTTAGCAATCAGCCCCAGCATTTT
.,TRBV7-9,TRBJ1-2,.,CASSLGEFYGYTF,TGTGCCAGCAGCTTAGGAGAATTCTATGGCTACACCTTC
.,TRBV5-1,TRBJ2-6,once,CASSWGGGSLANVLTF,TGCGCCAGCAGCTGGGGAGGTGGGAGCCTGGCCAACGTCCTGACTTTC
TRBD2,TRBV30,TRBJ2-1,.,CAWSVEGGEQFF,TGTGCCTGGAGTGTGGAGGGAGGGGAGCAGTTCTTC
TRBD1,TRBV13,TRBJ1-1,.,CASSLGQVPEAFF,TGTGCCAGCAGTCTTGGACAGGTACCTGAAGCTTTCTTT
.,TRBV7-2,TRBJ2-3,.,CASSPAPTYTDTQYF,TGTGCCAGCAGCCCAGCCCCGACATACACAGATACGCAGTATTTT
TRBD1,TRBV5-1,TRBJ2-5,.,CASSQDRGRETQYF,TGCGCCAGCAGCCAGGACAGGGGAAGGGAGACCCAGTACTTC
TRBD2,TRBV7-9,TRBJ2-5,.,CASSSGTKQETQYF,TGTGCCAGCAGCTCCGGGACTAAACAAGAGACCCAGTACTTC
.,TRBV30,TRBJ1-2,.,CAWIPRGFIVHGYTF,TGTGCCTGGATCCCCAGGGGATTTATCGTCCATGGCTACACCTTC
.,TRBV7-8,TRBJ1-1,once,CASSFLTESLNTEAFF,TGTGCCAGCAGCTTTTTGACAGAATCCTTGAACACTGAAGCTTTCTTT
TRBD2,TRBV7-9,TRBJ2-5,.,CASSPWGGGAETQYF,TGTGCCAGCAGCCCTTGGGGCGGGGGGGCAGAGACCCAGTACTTC
.,TRBV7-9,TRBJ1-2,once,CASSLSGIPSRGYTF,TGTGCCAGCAGCTTGAGCGGAATCCCCTCCCGTGGCTACACCTTC
TRBD1,TRBV27,TRBJ1-2,.,CASSPSDRWDNYGYTF,TGTGCCAGCAGTCCTTCGGACAGGTGGGATAACTATGGCTACACCTTC
TRBD1,TRBV6-6,TRBJ2-7,.,CASSYSRQGGSYEQYF,TGTGCCAGCAGTTACTCGAGACAGGGGGGGTCCTACGAGCAGTACTTC
.,TRBV7-9,TRBJ2-7,.,CASSPPGRGMREQYF,TGTGCCAGCAGCCCACCGGGTAGGGGGATGCGCGAGCAGTACTTC
.,TRBV4-3,TRBJ1-2,.,CASSQDRGSYGYTF,TGCGCCAGCAGCCAAGATCGTGGGAGCTATGGCTACACCTTC
.,TRBV19,TRBJ1-1,.,CASSIAAGVMNTEAFF,TGTGCCAGTAGTATAGCGGCAGGGGTCATGAACACTGAAGCTTTCTTT
.,TRBV10-3,TRBJ2-1,.,CAMTQGNSGYNEQFF,TGTGCCATGACCCAGGGGAACTCCGGATACAATGAGCAGTTCTTC
.,TRBV27,TRBJ1-1,.,CASSRQGTNTEAFF,TGTGCCAGCAGTAGGCAGGGGACGAACACTGAAGCTTTCTTT
TRBD1,TRBV7-2,TRBJ2-6,once,CASSPGQGRSSGANVLTF,TGTGCCAGCAGCCCGGGACAGGGCCGATCCTCTGGGGCCAACGTCCTGACTTTC
.,TRBV10-2,TRBJ2-5,.,CATSQGLQETQYF,TGCGCCACTTCCCAGGGGCTGCAAGAGACCCAGTACTTC